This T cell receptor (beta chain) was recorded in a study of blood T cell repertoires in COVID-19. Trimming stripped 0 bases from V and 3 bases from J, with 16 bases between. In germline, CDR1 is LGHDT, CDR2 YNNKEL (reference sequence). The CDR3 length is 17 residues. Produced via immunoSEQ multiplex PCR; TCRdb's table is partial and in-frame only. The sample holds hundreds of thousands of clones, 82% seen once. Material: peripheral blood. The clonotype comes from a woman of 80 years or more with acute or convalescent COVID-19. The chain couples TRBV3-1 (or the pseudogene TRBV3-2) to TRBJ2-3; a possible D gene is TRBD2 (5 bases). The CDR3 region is CASSQDLQERSTDTQYF. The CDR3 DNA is TGTGCCAGCAGCCAAGACTTGCAGGAGCGGAGTACAGATACGCAGTATTTT.